Sequencing of this T cell receptor (beta chain) was carried out in a study of T cells expressing NK-cell markers. The germline V gene has CDR1 SGDLS and CDR2 YYNGEE. The CDR3 runs to 13 residues. TCRdb processed the 5' RACE reads again and assigns one entry to each CDR3 protein, with no DNA. The listing contains some 450,000 distinct CDR3 sequences. This TCR came from a woman aged 18 to 75 in good health. V is TRBV9 and J is TRBJ1-1. The sequencing input was blood T cells: a sorted CD56 or NKG2C T cell subset, CD4+ or CD8+ T cells, or bulk PBMC T cells (not recorded which). The CDR3 loop is CASSVDTNTEAFF.